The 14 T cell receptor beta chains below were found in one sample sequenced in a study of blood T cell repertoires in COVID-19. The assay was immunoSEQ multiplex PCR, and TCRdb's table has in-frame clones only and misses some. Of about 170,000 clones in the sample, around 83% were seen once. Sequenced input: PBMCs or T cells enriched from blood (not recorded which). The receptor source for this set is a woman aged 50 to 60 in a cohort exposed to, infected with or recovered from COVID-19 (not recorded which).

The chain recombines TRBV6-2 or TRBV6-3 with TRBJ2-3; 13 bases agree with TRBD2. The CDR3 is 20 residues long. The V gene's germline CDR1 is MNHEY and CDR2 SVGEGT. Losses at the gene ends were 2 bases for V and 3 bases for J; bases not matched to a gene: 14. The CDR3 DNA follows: TGTGCCAGCAGTTACCCGGGACTAGCGGGGTCAATTTTTCGAACAGATACGCAGTATTTT. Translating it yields CASSYPGLAGSIFRTDTQYF.

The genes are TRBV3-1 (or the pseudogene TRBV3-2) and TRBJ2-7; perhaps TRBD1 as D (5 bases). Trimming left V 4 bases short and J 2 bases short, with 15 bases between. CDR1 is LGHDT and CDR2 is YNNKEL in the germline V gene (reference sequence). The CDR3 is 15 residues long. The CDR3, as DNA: TGTGCCAGCAGCCCCCTTAGGGGTCCTACCTACGAGCAGTACTTC. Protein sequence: CASSPLRGPTYEQYF.

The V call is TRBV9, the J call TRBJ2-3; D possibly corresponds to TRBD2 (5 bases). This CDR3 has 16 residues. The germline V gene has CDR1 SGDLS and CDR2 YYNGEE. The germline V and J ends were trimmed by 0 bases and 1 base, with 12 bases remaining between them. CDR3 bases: TGTGCCAGCAGCGTAGATGAGGGTTGGGGCACAGATACGCAGTATTTT. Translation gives CASSVDEGWGTDTQYF.

CDR3: CASSPLPSTGTWSEQYF. In nucleotides, the CDR3 is TGTGCCAGCTCACCACTTCCGTCGACAGGGACTTGGTCGGAGCAGTACTTC. This chain uses TRBV18 with TRBJ2-7; a possible D gene is TRBD1 (7 bases). The CDR3 spans 17 residues. Germline V gives CDR1 KGHSH, CDR2 LQKENI. The V and J ends lost 1 base and 7 bases respectively, with 23 bases between them.

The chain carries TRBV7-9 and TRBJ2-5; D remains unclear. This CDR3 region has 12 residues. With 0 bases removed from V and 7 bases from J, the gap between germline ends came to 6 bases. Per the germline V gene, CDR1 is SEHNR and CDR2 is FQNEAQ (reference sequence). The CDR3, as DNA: TGTGCCAGCAGCTTAGCCCCAGGGACCCAGTACTTC. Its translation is CASSLAPGTQYF.

The CDR3 DNA sequence: TGTGCCAGCAGCCCTTGGACAGGGTACTACGAGCAGTACTTC. Translated, it gives CASSPWTGYYEQYF. The chain is built from TRBV7-8 and TRBJ2-7, with 8 bases aligning to TRBD1. After removal of 5 bases from V and 3 bases from J, the junction contained 6 bases not matched to a gene. CDR3 length: 14 residues. From germline, CDR1 is SGHVS and CDR2 FQNEAQ.

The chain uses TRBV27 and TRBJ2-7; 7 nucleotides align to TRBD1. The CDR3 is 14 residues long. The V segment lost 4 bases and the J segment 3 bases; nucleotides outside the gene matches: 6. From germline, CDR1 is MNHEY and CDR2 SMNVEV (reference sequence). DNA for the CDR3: TGTGCCAGCAGTTCATTTGACAGGGTCTACGAGCAGTACTTC. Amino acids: CASSSFDRVYEQYF.

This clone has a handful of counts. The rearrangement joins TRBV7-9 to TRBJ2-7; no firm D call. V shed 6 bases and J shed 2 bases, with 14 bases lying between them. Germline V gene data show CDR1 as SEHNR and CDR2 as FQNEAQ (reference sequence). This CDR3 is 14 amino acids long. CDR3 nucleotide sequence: TGTGCCAGCAGTCGACTTGACTTGCCCTACGAGCAGTACTTC. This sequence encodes CASSRLDLPYEQYF.

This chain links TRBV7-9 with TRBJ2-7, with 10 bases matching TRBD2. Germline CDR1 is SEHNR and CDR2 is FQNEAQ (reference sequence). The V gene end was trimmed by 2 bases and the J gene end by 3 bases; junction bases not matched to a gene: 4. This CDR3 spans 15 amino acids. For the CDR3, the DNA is TGTGCCAGCAGCTTATCTAGCGGGAGCTTCTACGAGCAGTACTTC. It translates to CASSLSSGSFYEQYF.

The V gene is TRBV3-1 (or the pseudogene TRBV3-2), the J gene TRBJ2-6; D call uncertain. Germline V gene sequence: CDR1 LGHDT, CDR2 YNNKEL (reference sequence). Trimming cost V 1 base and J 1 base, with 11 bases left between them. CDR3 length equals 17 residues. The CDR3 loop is CASSQGARRSGANVLTF. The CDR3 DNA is TGTGCCAGCAGCCAAGGGGCCCGCCGTTCTGGGGCCAACGTCCTGACTTTC.

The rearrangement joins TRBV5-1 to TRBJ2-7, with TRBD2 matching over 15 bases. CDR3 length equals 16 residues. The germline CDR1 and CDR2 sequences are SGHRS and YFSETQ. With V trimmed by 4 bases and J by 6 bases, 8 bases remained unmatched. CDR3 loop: CASSPGTSGRPGEQYF. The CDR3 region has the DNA TGCGCCAGCAGCCCGGGGACTAGCGGGAGGCCGGGCGAGCAGTACTTC.

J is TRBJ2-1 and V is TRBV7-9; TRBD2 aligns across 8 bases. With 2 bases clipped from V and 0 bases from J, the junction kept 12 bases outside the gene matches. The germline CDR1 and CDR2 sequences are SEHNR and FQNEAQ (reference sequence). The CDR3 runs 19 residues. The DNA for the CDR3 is TGTGCCAGCAGCTTAATTTCCGGCGGGGGGTCGAGCTCCTACAATGAGCAGTTCTTC. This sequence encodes CASSLISGGGSSSYNEQFF.

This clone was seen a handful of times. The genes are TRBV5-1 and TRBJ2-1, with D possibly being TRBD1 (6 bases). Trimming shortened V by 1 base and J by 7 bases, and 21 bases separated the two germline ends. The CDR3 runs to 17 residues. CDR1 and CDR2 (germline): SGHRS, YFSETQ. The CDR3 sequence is CASSLYQWGRQGNEQFF. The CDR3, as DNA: TGCGCCAGCAGCTTGTATCAATGGGGGCGTCAGGGTAATGAGCAGTTCTTC. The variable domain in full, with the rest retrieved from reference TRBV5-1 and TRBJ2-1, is KAGVTQTPRYLIKTRGQQVTLSCSPISGHRSVSWYQQTPGQGLQFLFEYFSETQRNKGNFPGRFSGRQFSNSRSEMNVSTLELGDSALYLCASSLYQWGRQGNEQFFGPGTRLTVL.

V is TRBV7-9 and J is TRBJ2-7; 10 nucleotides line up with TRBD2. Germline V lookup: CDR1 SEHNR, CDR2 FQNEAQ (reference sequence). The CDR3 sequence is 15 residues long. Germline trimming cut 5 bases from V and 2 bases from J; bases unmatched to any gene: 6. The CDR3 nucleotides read TGTGCCAGCAGCACTGGACTAGCGGAAACCTACGAGCAGTACTTC. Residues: CASSTGLAETYEQYF.